Following are 8 T cell receptor beta chains from one sample sequenced in a study of regulatory T cells in long-lasting Graves disease. Researchers made TCR beta libraries by using iRepertoire HTBI primers and running Arm-PCR on CDR3 regions. Using its own MiXCR run on the multiplex PCR reads, TCRdb lists one record per CDR3 protein. The table records about 440,000 distinct CDR3 sequences, more than 12% of them present only once. The time point: newly diagnosed GD, antithyroid drugs for less than 3 months. RNA extracted from PBMCs served as the sequencing template. Separately, the same data were catalogued under a study of T cells in Graves' hyperthyroidism and ophthalmopathy.

The material sequenced was peripheral blood mononuclear cells (PBMCs), taken at new diagnosis, from a patient treated with antithyroid drugs. The receptors here all came from a woman aged 25-40 years with Graves disease.

The rearrangement joins TRBV2 to TRBJ1-3; a weak D match, TRBD1 (6 bases). V dropped 6 bases and J dropped 0 bases, with 12 bases sitting between them. The germline CDR1 and CDR2 sequences are SNHLY and FYNNEI. The CDR3 covers 15 residues. The CDR3 region has the DNA TGTGCCAGCAGAGAGACAGGAATCTCTGGAAACACCATATATTTT. As protein: CASRETGISGNTIYF.

This clonotype showed up many times. The junction departs from the called germline gene at one end, perhaps through a read error. The chain is built from TRBV20-1 and TRBJ2-1, with D possibly TRBD1 on 6 matching bases. The germline V gene encodes CDR1 DFQATT and CDR2 SNEGSKA (reference sequence). This CDR3 has 12 residues. Written as DNA, the CDR3 is TGCAGTGCTAGAGGGCCGGCAGGGGCCGCGCTCTTC. Translating it yields CSARGPAGAALF.

Ten or more counts support this clonotype. The junction shows a germline mismatch at one end, possibly a read error. This chain connects TRBV2 to TRBJ2-1, with D tentatively TRBD1 or TRBD2 (5 bases each). This CDR3 region has 12 residues. CDR1 is SNHLY, CDR2 FYNNEI, per germline. The CDR3 reads CASSEALASGLF. Written as DNA, the CDR3 is TGTGCCAGCAGTGAAGCGCTAGCCTCAGGGCTCTTC.

This clonotype was picked up many times. The chain combines TRBV2 with TRBJ1-5; D ambiguous. This CDR3 contains 13 residues. Germline V CDR1 and CDR2: SNHLY, FYNNEI. The germline V and J ends were trimmed by 8 bases and 0 bases, with 8 bases remaining between them. CDR3 amino acids: CASRKDSNQPQHF. The CDR3 DNA reads TGTGCCAGCCGAAAGGATAGCAATCAGCCCCAGCATTTT.

This clonotype was seen repeatedly, ten times or more. V is TRBV7-2 and J is TRBJ2-1; the match to TRBD1 covers 9 bases. CDR3 size: 14 residues. Looked up from germline, CDR1 is SGHTA and CDR2 is FQGNSA. The CDR3 DNA is TGTGCAGGGACAGGGAGTATCTCCTACAATGAGCAGTTCTTC. Translating it yields CAGTGSISYNEQFF.

The gene calls are TRBV7-3 and TRBJ1-1; TRBD1 aligns across 8 bases. Germline V gene lookup returns CDR1 SGHTA and CDR2 FQGTGA. This CDR3 is 15 amino acids long. J lost 9 bases, V lost 4 bases, and 13 bases had no gene match. The DNA for the CDR3 is TGTGCCAGCAGCTCCCATCAGGGGGCGCAGGTGAAAGCTTTCTTT. Protein: CASSSHQGAQVKAFF.

This clonotype was seen many times. The chain employs TRBV2 and TRBJ1-3; D gene unclear. V was shortened by 2 bases and J by 9 bases, with 17 bases between the two germline ends. The CDR3 has 15 residues. From germline, CDR1 is SNHLY and CDR2 FYNNEI. The CDR3: CASSERRVPPGTIYF. The CDR3 DNA reads TGTGCCAGCAGTGAAAGGAGGGTACCCCCGGGCACCATATATTTT.

This clonotype was seen many times. The chain carries TRBV15 and TRBJ2-3; no clear D. Per germline, CDR1 LNHNV and CDR2 YYDKDF (reference sequence). Between the trimmed V and J ends, which lost 5 bases and 6 bases, there was a span of 9 bases. This CDR3 is built from 12 residues. This CDR3 is CATSVFPDTQYF. The CDR3 nucleotides are TGTGCCACCAGCGTCTTCCCGGATACGCAGTATTTT.